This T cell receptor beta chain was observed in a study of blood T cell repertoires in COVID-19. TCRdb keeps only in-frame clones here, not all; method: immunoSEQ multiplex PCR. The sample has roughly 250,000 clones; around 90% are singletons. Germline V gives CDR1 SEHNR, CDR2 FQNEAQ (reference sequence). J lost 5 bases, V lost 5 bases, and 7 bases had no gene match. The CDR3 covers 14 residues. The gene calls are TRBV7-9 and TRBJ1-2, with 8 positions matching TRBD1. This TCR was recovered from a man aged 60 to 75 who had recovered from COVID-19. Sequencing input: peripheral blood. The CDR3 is CASSPGTGLYGYTF. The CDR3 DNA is TGTGCCAGCAGCCCCGGGACAGGCTTATATGGCTACACCTTC.